One sample yielded the 17 T cell receptor beta chains listed below, sequenced in a study of blood T cell repertoires in COVID-19. This table comes from immunoSEQ multiplex PCR, and its TCRdb copy is limited to in-frame clones, with some not included. Of 300,000 to 400,000 clones in the sample, 87% were seen once. Sequencing input: peripheral blood. The receptors originated from a man in his thirties or forties with COVID-19, enrolled during active disease.

There are a few counts of this clone. This sequence joins TRBV4-2 and TRBJ2-2, with TRBD2 matching 10 bases. The CDR3 covers 15 residues. The V and J ends lost 2 bases and 6 bases, in that order; junction bases with no gene match: 3. Germline loops: CDR1 LGHNA, CDR2 YNFKEQ. The CDR3 spells CASSQLAGDSGELFF. The CDR3 DNA reads TGTGCCAGCAGCCAACTAGCGGGAGACTCCGGGGAGCTGTTTTTT.

J is TRBJ1-4 and V is TRBV7-2; maybe TRBD1 (6 bases). Germline V lookup: CDR1 SGHTA, CDR2 FQGNSA. The CDR3 runs to 14 residues. V lost 2 bases and J lost 8, with 12 bases in between. The CDR3: CASSLNRAQEKLFF. The CDR3 DNA sequence: TGTGCCAGCAGCTTAAACAGGGCCCAAGAAAAACTGTTTTTT. The full variable domain, rest sourced from reference TRBV7-2 and TRBJ1-4, is GAGVSQSPSNKVTEKGKDVELRCDPISGHTALYWYRQSLGQGLEFLIYFQGNSAPDKSGLPSDRFSAERTGGSVSTLTIQRTQQEDSAVYLCASSLNRAQEKLFFGSGTQLSVL.

The CDR3, as DNA: TGCGCCAGCAGCCGCGAGGTTGTAGCGGGGGGGCGAACGGGCACCGGGGAGCTGTTTTTT. It encodes CASSREVVAGGRTGTGELFF. This chain connects TRBV4-3 to TRBJ2-2; 11 positions agree with TRBD2. CDR1 is LGHNA, CDR2 YSLEER, per germline. The CDR3 contains 20 residues. The V segment lost 4 bases and the J segment 4 bases; nucleotides outside the gene matches: 17.

This clone has more than one count but fewer than ten. The V gene is TRBV21-1, the J gene TRBJ2-2; the table names TRBD2, a call not compared with the DNA. TRBV21-1 is labeled a pseudogene. The CDR3 runs 18 residues. The CDR3 DNA reads TGTGCCAGCAGCAAAGCCGGGCTAGCGGGGGGGCATACCGGGGAGCTGTTTTTT. Protein product: CASSKAGLAGGHTGELFF.

The chain joins TRBV30 to TRBJ1-6; no firm D call. Germline CDR1 and CDR2: GTSNPN and SVGIG (reference sequence). This CDR3 comprises 12 residues. V dropped 4 bases and J dropped 8 bases, with 9 bases sitting between them. CDR3 sequence (DNA): TGTGCCTGGACCACCAGTTATTCACCCCTCCACTTT. As protein: CAWTTSYSPLHF.

This rearrangement joins TRBV5-4 to TRBJ2-7; possible D gene TRBD2, 6 bases. Trimming stripped 4 bases from V and 5 bases from J, with 10 bases between. CDR1 is SGHNT and CDR2 is YYREEE in the germline V gene (reference sequence). The CDR3 totals 12 residues. The CDR3 loop reads CASSPGVNEQYF. CDR3 DNA: TGTGCCAGCAGCCCGGGGGTAAACGAGCAGTACTTC.

This chain uses TRBV5-1 with TRBJ2-2, with 13 bases aligning to TRBD2. The CDR3 length is 16 residues. Germline loops: CDR1 SGHRS, CDR2 YFSETQ. Trimming took 3 bases from V and 6 from J; bases not matched to a gene: 5. CDR3 coding DNA: TGCGCCAGCAGCTCCGGACTAGCGGGAGTAGCCGGGGAGCTGTTTTTT. Its protein is CASSSGLAGVAGELFF.

The chain carries TRBV28 and TRBJ1-3; 11 positions match TRBD1. CDR1 is MDHEN, CDR2 SYDVKM, per germline. The CDR3 spans 15 residues. Germline trimming cut 7 bases from V and 4 bases from J; bases unmatched to any gene: 6. The CDR3 loop is CASNGQGAGGNTIYF. In DNA, the CDR3 is TGTGCCAGCAACGGACAGGGGGCAGGAGGAAACACCATATATTTT.

The rearrangement uses TRBV27 and TRBJ1-2; 10 bases map to TRBD1. Germline V gene sequence: CDR1 MNHEY, CDR2 SMNVEV (reference sequence). The CDR3 has 14 amino acids. V shed 7 bases and J 8 bases; nucleotides not matched to a gene: 10. This CDR3 reads CASMQRQGASGYTF. The CDR3 DNA reads TGTGCCAGCATGCAACGACAGGGGGCGTCCGGCTACACCTTC.

This chain uses TRBV7-2 with TRBJ2-4, with D tentatively TRBD2 (6 bases). The CDR3 extends over 17 amino acids. Germline loops: CDR1 SGHTA, CDR2 FQGNSA. Trimming removed 4 bases from V and 0 bases from J, with 16 bases in between. The CDR3 bases are TGTGCCAGCAGCTCCGGAGAGACTAGAGTAGCCAAAAACATTCAGTACTTC. Translated: CASSSGETRVAKNIQYF.

This chain connects TRBV24-1 to TRBJ2-1, with TRBD2 matching over 16 bases. From germline, CDR1 is KGHDR and CDR2 SFDVKD. V shed 3 bases, J shed 5 bases, and the junction held 6 bases outside the gene matches. The CDR3 has 18 residues. DNA for the CDR3: TGTGCCACCAGTGATATGGGACTAGCGGGAGGGCCCCACAATGAGCAGTTCTTC. Its protein is CATSDMGLAGGPHNEQFF.

The chain joins TRBV12-3 or TRBV12-4 to TRBJ2-1, with TRBD2 identical over 11 bases. This CDR3 is built from 13 residues. V shed 9 bases, J shed 4 bases, and the junction held 2 bases outside the gene matches. The CDR3 loop reads CASGLAGYNEQFF. The CDR3 nucleotides read TGTGCCAGTGGACTAGCGGGTTACAATGAGCAGTTCTTC.

The chain combines TRBV28 with TRBJ1-2; D unresolved. The CDR3 length is 13 residues. V lost 6 bases, J lost 3 bases, and 11 bases lay in between. Germline V CDR1 and CDR2: MDHEN, SYDVKM. The DNA of the CDR3 is TGTGCCAGCAGCCCTTCGGGTTACTATGGCTACACCTTC. Translated, it gives CASSPSGYYGYTF.

The J gene is TRBJ2-5, the V gene TRBV9, with 7 positions matching TRBD2. The V gene end was trimmed by 6 bases and the J gene end by 5 bases; junction bases not matched to a gene: 13. Per the germline V gene, CDR1 is SGDLS and CDR2 is YYNGEE. This CDR3 is built from 15 residues. Here the CDR3 DNA reads TGTGCCAGCACCAACAGCGGGGACTCTAGGGAGACCCAGTACTTC. It is translated as CASTNSGDSRETQYF.

This clone was counted between two and nine times. J is TRBJ2-6 and V is TRBV27, with 10 bases fitting TRBD2. The ends lost 6 bases at V and 1 base at J; junction bases unmatched: 15. The CDR3 consists of 20 residues. The germline CDR1 and CDR2 sequences are MNHEY and SMNVEV (reference sequence). The CDR3 region is CASSPKTSSGSRSGANVLTF. CDR3 nucleotides: TGTGCCAGCAGCCCTAAGACGTCTAGCGGGAGTAGGTCTGGGGCCAACGTCCTGACTTTC.

In its sample, this clone was seen a few times. V gene TRBV27 combines with J gene TRBJ2-3; no clear D. V was shortened by 5 bases and J by 1 base, with 7 bases between the two germline ends. Per the germline V gene, CDR1 is MNHEY and CDR2 is SMNVEV (reference sequence). The CDR3 extends over 13 amino acids. CDR3 loop: CASSTIRTDTQYF. The CDR3 DNA reads TGTGCCAGCAGTACTATCCGCACAGATACGCAGTATTTT.

The chain recombines TRBV5-4 with TRBJ2-2; 7 bases line up with TRBD1. Germline-derived CDR1 and CDR2 are SGHNT and YYREEE (reference sequence). The CDR3 sequence is 14 residues long. The V segment lost 9 bases and the J segment 2 bases; nucleotides outside the gene matches: 7. CDR3 coding DNA: TGTGCCACCGGTAGGGGGCTTAACACCGGGGAGCTGTTTTTT. Translation gives CATGRGLNTGELFF.